What follows is one T cell receptor beta chain and its context. The antigen is undetermined. The sample is drawn from a study of cytomegalovirus exposure and HLA in healthy donors. Study-wide points: Analyses of presence and absence presupposed an approximately uniform sequencing depth across donors. In a later analysis, common viral pathogens appeared linked to several of the most significant clusters. The majority of CMV-associated TCR beta chains were reported as apparently HLA-restricted in a later analysis.

This CDR3 is built from 15 residues. The ends lost 6 bases at V and 5 bases at J; junction bases unmatched: 11. Germline loops: CDR1 WSHSY, CDR2 SAAADI. Primers for the PCR totalled 60 Vbeta and 13 Jbeta. TCRdb's table, derived via immunoSEQ multiplex PCR, lists solely in-frame clones and lacks some. The sample holds some 160,000 clones, over 80% seen once. The receptor's source is a woman aged 18-29 years in good health and CMV-seronegative. The chain recombines TRBV10-2 with TRBJ2-7, with 9 nucleotides matching TRBD1. Source material: PBMCs. In DNA, the CDR3 is TGCGCCAGCAGATTGTCTGGGACAGGGAAACACGAGCAGTACTTC. Translation: CASRLSGTGKHEQYF.